The rows below give T cell receptor beta chains drawn from one sample of a study of blood T cells in healthy people across ages. TCRdb independently ran MiXCR on the 5' RACE reads; one entry per CDR3 protein. The sample yields hundreds of thousands of distinct CDR3 sequences, approximately 30% seen once. The sequenced material came from blood. These receptors all come from a woman aged 80 or over in good health. CDR3s include the opening cysteine and the closing phenylalanine or tryptophan. The D gene is left open where the match is weak. Size is omitted from some rows. Given values are once, few, many or a class for expanded clones.

D gene,clone size,J gene,V gene,CDR3 protein,CDR3 DNA
-,-,TRBJ2-3,TRBV15,CATSRTWGAGTDTQYF,TGTGCCACCAGCAGGACATGGGGGGCGGGCACAGATACGCAGTATTTT
-,few,TRBJ1-1,TRBV5-1,CASSGGGSTEAFF,TGCGCCAGCAGCGGAGGGGGTTCCACTGAAGCTTTCTTT
-,many,TRBJ1-4,TRBV7-2,CASSVSRGSNEKLFF,TGTGCCAGCAGCGTAAGCAGGGGATCTAATGAAAAACTGTTTTTT
-,-,TRBJ1-1,TRBV7-3,CASSFGGGMNTEAFF,TGTGCCAGCAGCTTTGGGGGGGGTATGAACACTGAAGCTTTCTTT
-,few,TRBJ1-2,TRBV6-5,CASTTINYGYTF,TGTGCCAGCACTACAATTAACTATGGCTACACCTTC
-,-,TRBJ2-1,TRBV7-9,CASSFSDVNEQFF,TGTGCCAGCAGCTTTAGCGATGTTAATGAGCAGTTCTTC
-,-,TRBJ1-2,TRBV9,CASSPTGFWGYTF,TGTGCCAGCAGTCCTACAGGATTTTGGGGCTACACCTTC
TRBD1,many,TRBJ2-7,TRBV20-1,CSARGTGDREQYF,TGCAGTGCTAGGGGGACAGGGGACAGAGAGCAGTACTTC
TRBD2,-,TRBJ2-5,TRBV20-1,CSAYTGTSAEQYF,TGCAGTGCTTATACCGGGACTAGCGCAGAGCAGTACTTC
-,many,TRBJ1-2,TRBV6-1,CASSGVPNYGYTF,TGTGCCAGCAGTGGAGTTCCGAACTATGGCTACACCTTC
TRBD2,-,TRBJ2-1,TRBV5-1,CASSAGEGYNEQFF,TGCGCTAGCAGCGCGGGGGAGGGGTACAATGAGCAGTTCTTC
TRBD1,many,TRBJ2-1,TRBV20-1,CSASYQGVEQFF,TGCAGTGCTAGCTACCAGGGGGTGGAGCAGTTCTTC
TRBD1,-,TRBJ1-2,TRBV28,CASSGGDRSYGYTF,TGTGCCAGCAGTGGAGGGGACAGGTCCTATGGCTACACCTTC